The following is a TCR beta chain sequence with its context. These data are taken from a study of CD8 T cells in Susac syndrome. The CDR3 consists of 13 residues. The germline CDR1 and CDR2 sequences are MDHEN and SYDVKM. Germline trimming cut 2 bases from V and 6 bases from J; bases unmatched to any gene: 3. Reverse transcription of roughly 0.5 to 1 ug RNA was performed with random hexamers. TCRdb independently ran MiXCR on the immunoSEQ multiplex PCR reads; one entry per CDR3 protein. The data hold about 440,000 distinct CDR3 sequences, with roughly 85% observed a single time. Sequenced: CD8+ T cells from PBMCs. The chain carries TRBV28 and TRBJ1-1; 7 nucleotides match TRBD1. This TCR derives from a human donor with multiple sclerosis. The CDR3 is CASSLRDSPEAFF. The CDR3 nucleotides are TGTGCCAGCAGTTTAAGGGACAGCCCTGAAGCTTTCTTT.